The text below deals with one TCR beta chain. This same CDR3 is encoded by further DNA sequences in the sample. Methods used by the authors: Estimation of nucleated cell counts was performed using reference gene primer amplification. Only in-frame clones appear in the TCRdb table, and some are missing; sequencing was by immunoSEQ multiplex PCR. V, J and clone size were drawn from that table, and D and trimming were deduced from the DNA. The table includes roughly 150,000 clones, around 88% detected once. V was pared by 0 bases and J by 4 bases, with 9 bases between. CDR1 and CDR2 (germline): GTSNPN, SVGIG (reference sequence). The CDR3 extends over 13 amino acids. This sample is drawn from a study of blood T cell repertoires in COVID-19. At the level of the study: Sites across the United States, Italy and Spain contributed samples from acute and convalescent COVID-19. The cDNA or gDNA used as material had been derived from T cells, B-cell-depleted T cells, or PBMCs.

This rearrangement joins TRBV30 to TRBJ1-1; D is ambiguous. What was sequenced was peripheral blood. The receptor was derived from a woman aged 70-85 years who had recovered from COVID-19. CDR3 sequence (DNA): TGTGCCTGGAGTGTATTGGGAGGCACTGAAGCTTTCTTT. Its protein product is CAWSVLGGTEAFF.